The 7 T cell receptor beta chains below were found in one sample sequenced in a study of response to subunit inactivated influenza vaccine. TCRdb ran MiXCR on the RT-PCR reads and lists one entry per CDR3 protein. The data hold 650,000 to 800,000 distinct CDR3 sequences, with roughly 20% observed a single time. The sample was PBMCs from blood, taken 5 to 6 days after vaccination. The receptors stem from a man aged 45-65 years who received an inactivated influenza vaccine.

In its sample, this clonotype was seen a few times. The chain joins TRBV4-1 to TRBJ2-7; 7 nucleotides match TRBD1. Per the germline V gene, CDR1 is MGHRA and CDR2 is YSYEKL. Trimming cost V 1 base and J 2 bases; bases outside gene matches: 8. The CDR3 consists of 16 residues. CDR3 nucleotides: TGCGCCAGCAGCCAAGTCGGTCCGACAGGGACCTACGAGCAGTACTTC. Its protein product is CASSQVGPTGTYEQYF.

The chain has TRBV15 and TRBJ2-5, with a possible D match to TRBD2 (6 bases). V lost 0 bases and J 7 bases, leaving 21 bases between the germline ends. The CDR3 covers 17 residues. Per the germline V gene, CDR1 is LNHNV and CDR2 is YYDKDF (reference sequence). The CDR3, as DNA: TGTGCCACCAGCAGAGATCCTCGGATCGCGGGGACGCGGACCCAGTACTTC. Translation gives CATSRDPRIAGTRTQYF.

This clonotype was counted a few times. This chain connects TRBV5-6 to TRBJ1-5; weak D call: TRBD1 (6 bases). V was clipped by 1 base and J by 3 bases, with 11 bases between them. The germline CDR1 and CDR2 sequences are SGHDT and YYEEEE. The length of the CDR3 is 15 residues. The CDR3 DNA is TGTGCCAGCAGCTTGTTTGGACAGAACAATCAGCCCCAGCATTTT. This codes for CASSLFGQNNQPQHF.

This clonotype was detected many times. The rearrangement uses TRBV10-3 and TRBJ2-7, with D tentatively TRBD2 (5 bases). This CDR3 spans 14 amino acids. V dropped 5 bases and J dropped 6 bases, with 17 bases sitting between them. Germline V gene data show CDR1 as ENHRY and CDR2 as SYGVKD. The DNA for the CDR3 is TGTGCCATCAGTTCTATTGCAGCGGAGTTCGAGCAGTACTTC. Its translation is CAISSIAAEFEQYF.

This clonotype was counted between two and nine times. CDR3 DNA sequence: TGTGCCAGCAGCGATGGCGCAGGCTCCTACGAGCAGTACTTC. Protein sequence: CASSDGAGSYEQYF. V is TRBV7-9 and J is TRBJ2-7; no firm D call. V was clipped by 5 bases and J by 0 bases, with 11 bases between them. This CDR3 has 14 amino acids. Germline CDR1 and CDR2: SEHNR and FQNEAQ (reference sequence). The variable domain in full, with the rest retrieved from reference TRBV7-9 and TRBJ2-7, is DTGVSQNPRHKITKRGQNVTFRCDPISEHNRLYWYRQTLGQGPEFLTYFQNEAQLEKSRLLSDRFSAERPKGSFSTLEIQRTEQGDSAMYLCASSDGAGSYEQYFGPGTRLTVT.

For the CDR3, the DNA is TGTGCCAGCAGCCCTCTCCAGTCCGGGACAGCGTACGAGCAGTACTTC. The encoded protein is CASSPLQSGTAYEQYF. The J gene is TRBJ2-7, the V gene TRBV7-9, with 7 bases identical to TRBD1. This CDR3 comprises 16 residues. The junction had 14 bases not matched to a gene; V was cut back by 5 bases and J by 4 bases. CDR1 and CDR2 from the germline V gene are SEHNR and FQNEAQ (reference sequence).

This clonotype showed up many times. This sequence joins TRBV12-3 or TRBV12-4 and TRBJ2-1; 12 bases are a match to TRBD2. The CDR3 totals 14 residues. The junction had 4 bases not matched to a gene; V was cut back by 5 bases and J by 8 bases. The CDR3 DNA reads TGTGCCAGCAGTCCTAGCGGGAGGGTATATGAGCAGTTCTTC. Translating gives CASSPSGRVYEQFF.